The 31 T cell receptor beta chains below were found in one sample sequenced in a study of blood T cells in healthy people across ages. The use of a sample-barcoded 5' primer and a J-beta primer mix characterized a second PCR of roughly 7 to 12 cycles. From the 5' RACE reads, TCRdb called clonotypes with MiXCR, one entry per CDR3 protein. This sample carries 600,000 to 1,000,000 distinct CDR3 sequences, 25% of them seen once, and the ten largest clones take around 3.6%. The data also belong to a second study, concerning T cells of mothers and their children.

The sequenced sample consisted of blood. These receptors all stem from a boy younger than 18 in good health.

The chain carries TRBV3-1 and TRBJ1-3; perhaps TRBD1 as D (6 bases). V was shortened by 0 bases and J by 1 base, with 16 bases between the two germline ends. The CDR3 sequence is 18 residues long. Germline values: CDR1 LGHDT, CDR2 YNNKEL (reference sequence). CDR3 nucleotides: TGTGCCAGCAGCCAAGATCATCTGGACAGCGTATCTGGAAACACCATATATTTT. Translation gives CASSQDHLDSVSGNTIYF.

This clonotype was seen a few times. The gene calls are TRBV27 and TRBJ2-1; D gene unclear. The J call may be in error: the DNA end matches TRBJ2-7 better. The germline V gene encodes CDR1 MNHEY and CDR2 SMNVEV (reference sequence). The CDR3 extends over 15 amino acids. CDR3: CASSLSPRVWSEQYF. The CDR3 DNA sequence: TGTGCCAGCAGTTTATCCCCACGGGTTTGGAGCGAGCAGTACTTC.

This clonotype was detected only a few times. A read error may produce the germline difference seen at one junction end. V gene TRBV28 combines with J gene TRBJ2-6, with D possibly TRBD1 on 6 matching bases. CDR3 size: 15 residues. Germline values: CDR1 MDHEN, CDR2 SYDVKM. CDR3 protein: CAGSPTGSGANVLTF. CDR3 sequence (DNA): TGTGCCGGCAGTCCTACAGGGTCTGGGGCCAACGTCCTGACTTTC. The full variable domain, completed using reference TRBV28 and TRBJ2-6, is DVKVTQSSRYLVKRTGEKVFLECVQDMDHENMFWYRQDPGLGLRLIYFSYDVKMKEKGDIPEGYSVSREKKERFSLILESASTNQTSMYLCAGSPTGSGANVLTFGAGSRLTVL.

This clonotype was recorded a few times. The V gene is TRBV10-2, the J gene TRBJ2-7; D might be TRBD1 or TRBD2, each matching 5 bases. The CDR3 spans 14 residues. Trimming removed 2 bases from V and 3 bases from J, with 11 bases in between. Per the germline V gene, CDR1 is WSHSY and CDR2 is SAAADI. CDR3 loop: CASSEGLGDYEQYF. The CDR3 bases are TGCGCCAGCAGTGAGGGTTTGGGGGACTACGAGCAGTACTTC.

This clonotype was seen repeatedly, ten times or more. The chain has TRBV29-1 and TRBJ2-3, with D uncertain. The CDR3 has 13 amino acids. Trimming left V 3 bases short and J 3 bases short, with 10 bases between. Germline CDR1 is SQVTM and CDR2 is ANQGSEA. The CDR3 reads CSVDGVRTDTQYF. The CDR3, as DNA: TGCAGCGTTGACGGCGTTAGGACAGATACGCAGTATTTT.

The chain couples TRBV6-2 or TRBV6-3 to TRBJ1-1; D is unclear. CDR3 size: 14 residues. Trimming took 6 bases from V and 6 from J, leaving 17 bases between them. Per germline, CDR1 MNHEY and CDR2 SVGEGT. For the CDR3, the DNA is TGTGCCAGCAGCTGGGCCGGACGAACCGCTGAAGCTTTCTTT. It is translated as CASSWAGRTAEAFF.

This clonotype appeared a few times. The rearrangement uses TRBV24-1 and TRBJ1-2; D gene uncertain. Trimming stripped 0 bases from V and 6 bases from J, with 7 bases between. Looked up from germline, CDR1 is KGHDR and CDR2 is SFDVKD. The CDR3 is made up of 13 amino acids. The CDR3 DNA follows: TGTGCCACCAGTGATTTGAAGGGAGATGGCTACACCTTC. It specifies CATSDLKGDGYTF.

There are a few counts of this clonotype. The rearrangement uses TRBV2 and TRBJ2-3; the match to TRBD2 covers 7 bases. V lost 6 bases and J lost 4; bases outside the gene matches: 10. Germline values: CDR1 SNHLY, CDR2 FYNNEI. This CDR3 spans 15 amino acids. The DNA of the CDR3 is TGTGCCAGCAGAAGCGGGGAGGGATGGGCAGATACGCAGTATTTT. Protein product: CASRSGEGWADTQYF.

This clonotype has just one count. This sequence joins TRBV6-2 or TRBV6-3 and TRBJ1-2; no firm D call. This CDR3 region has 12 residues. Germline CDR1 reads MNHEY; CDR2 reads SVGEGT. Between the trimmed V and J ends, which lost 0 bases and 9 bases, there was a span of 8 bases. CDR3 DNA: TGTGCCAGCAGTTACTCAGGGTATCGCTACACCTTC. Translation: CASSYSGYRYTF.

V usage is TRBV4-2 and J usage is TRBJ1-1; D is possibly TRBD1 (6 bases). This CDR3 has 15 amino acids. The V gene's germline CDR1 is LGHNA and CDR2 YNFKEQ. Between the trimmed V and J ends, which lost 4 bases and 6 bases, there was a span of 18 bases. The CDR3 bases are TGTGCCAGCAGCCCCCTGGGGGGGGGCGCCCCTGAAGCTTTCTTT. The encoded protein is CASSPLGGGAPEAFF.

This clonotype was seen ten or more times. This rearrangement joins TRBV28 to TRBJ2-4; D could derive from TRBD1 or TRBD2 (6 bases each). Germline assignment: CDR1 MDHEN and CDR2 SYDVKM. The V and J ends lost 5 bases and 6 bases respectively, with 20 bases between them. The CDR3 has 16 residues. The CDR3 DNA sequence: TGTGCCAGCAGTCCGCCCGGTGGGGGGCTGGGAAACATTCAGTACTTC. Encoded protein: CASSPPGGGLGNIQYF.

The chain links TRBV4-2 to TRBJ2-1, with D perhaps TRBD1 (5 bases). The J call may not be correct, given that the DNA end is closer to TRBJ2-7. CDR3 length: 16 residues. The germline V gene encodes CDR1 LGHNA and CDR2 YNFKEQ. CDR3 protein: CASSQDWKRRANEQYF. In DNA form, the CDR3 reads TGTGCCAGCAGCCAAGACTGGAAGCGCAGGGCAAACGAGCAGTACTTC.

On this clonotype: At one end, the junction sequence differs from germline, possibly due to a read error. The chain uses TRBV7-6 and TRBJ2-3; TRBD2 is a possible D gene (6 bases). Germline values: CDR1 SGHVS, CDR2 FNYEAQ. This CDR3 has 14 amino acids. The CDR3 DNA is TGTGCCGGCAGCTTAGGAGGGCGGACAGATACGCAGTATTTT. The encoded protein is CAGSLGGRTDTQYF.

This clonotype was seen many times. V gene TRBV2 combines with J gene TRBJ2-1; TRBD2 agrees at 7 bases. The CDR3 spans 12 residues. CDR1 SNHLY and CDR2 FYNNEI come from the germline V gene. V shed 5 bases, J shed 9 bases, and the junction held 4 bases outside the gene matches. This CDR3 is CASSPTSAEQFF. DNA for the CDR3: TGTGCCAGCAGTCCAACTAGCGCTGAGCAGTTCTTC.

The chain couples TRBV20-1 to TRBJ1-2, with 7 bases matching TRBD1. The CDR3 has 14 residues. CDR1 and CDR2 from the germline V gene are DFQATT and SNEGSKA (reference sequence). V lost 1 base to trimming and J lost 1 base; unmatched junction nucleotides: 3. CDR3 residues: CSARGGDSNYGYTF. The CDR3 region has the DNA TGCAGTGCTAGAGGCGGGGACAGTAACTATGGCTACACCTTC.

This clonotype was recorded only once. The V call is TRBV15, the J call TRBJ1-5; 9 bases fit TRBD1. This CDR3 has 16 amino acids. Germline V gene lookup returns CDR1 LNHNV and CDR2 YYDKDF (reference sequence). After removal of 1 base from V and 4 bases from J, the junction contained 5 bases not matched to a gene. The CDR3 DNA reads as TGTGCCACCAGCAGAGGGACAGGGGTCCAAAATCAGCCCCAGCATTTT. As protein: CATSRGTGVQNQPQHF.

V gene TRBV27 combines with J gene TRBJ2-6; D remains unclear. Germline V lookup: CDR1 MNHEY, CDR2 SMNVEV (reference sequence). V was trimmed by 7 bases and J by 0 bases, leaving 13 bases between them. The CDR3 has 16 amino acids. In DNA form, the CDR3 reads TGTGCCAGCACCCACTATTTAAGCTCTGGGGCCAACGTCCTGACTTTC. Residues: CASTHYLSSGANVLTF.

The V and J genes are TRBV27 and TRBJ1-6; 7 bases are a match to TRBD1. The CDR3 contains 15 residues. V shed 5 bases and J 6 bases; nucleotides not matched to a gene: 7. Germline CDR1 reads MNHEY; CDR2 reads SMNVEV (reference sequence). The CDR3: CASSVGGVGNSPLHF. CDR3 bases: TGTGCCAGCAGTGTAGGGGGCGTCGGTAATTCACCCCTCCACTTT.

The V and J genes are TRBV9 and TRBJ2-1; 13 bases agree with TRBD2. J gave up 7 bases and V 0 bases, and 4 bases lay outside the gene matches. Germline V lookup: CDR1 SGDLS, CDR2 YYNGEE. The CDR3 contains 16 residues. The CDR3 loop is CASSVGTSGSVNEQFF. The CDR3 bases are TGTGCCAGCAGCGTAGGGACTAGCGGGAGCGTAAATGAGCAGTTCTTC.

As to this clonotype: The junction shows a germline mismatch at one end, possibly a read error. The V call is TRBV7-2, the J call TRBJ2-3, with a possible D match to TRBD1 (6 bases). The CDR3 contains 16 residues. Germline assignment: CDR1 SGHTA and CDR2 FQGNSA. This CDR3 is CASSLSPALRTDMQYF. Here the CDR3 DNA reads TGTGCCAGCAGCTTAAGCCCGGCCCTAAGGACAGATATGCAGTATTTT.

This clonotype has more than one count but fewer than ten. The chain is built from TRBV3-1 and TRBJ1-2; 7 nucleotides line up with TRBD1. V was clipped by 0 bases and J by 0 bases; unmatched bases: 4. This CDR3 comprises 16 residues. Per the germline V gene, CDR1 is LGHDT and CDR2 is YNNKEL (reference sequence). As DNA, the CDR3 is TGTGCCAGCAGCCAAGATCCCAGGGGGGCTAACTATGGCTACACCTTC. Translated: CASSQDPRGANYGYTF.

The chain links TRBV6-2 or TRBV6-3 to TRBJ2-5, with D perhaps matching TRBD1 or TRBD2 (5 bases each). The J call may be wrong; the DNA end is better matched by TRBJ2-1. Germline-derived CDR1 and CDR2 are MNHEY and SVGEGT. CDR3 size: 16 residues. The CDR3 protein is CASSYPGTLESDEQFF. Written as DNA, the CDR3 is TGTGCCAGCAGTTACCCTGGGACCCTAGAAAGCGATGAGCAGTTCTTC.

This rearrangement joins TRBV7-2 to TRBJ2-7, with D tentatively TRBD2 (5 bases). Trimming removed 1 base at V and 2 bases at J, with 24 bases between. CDR1 and CDR2 from the germline V gene are SGHTA and FQGNSA. The CDR3 covers 19 residues. The CDR3: CASSLVLVLDAKKTYEQYF. The CDR3 region has the DNA TGTGCCAGCAGCTTAGTACTAGTCCTGGACGCCAAAAAAACCTACGAGCAGTACTTC. The whole variable domain, remainder taken from reference TRBV7-2 and TRBJ2-7, is GAGVSQSPSNKVTEKGKDVELRCDPISGHTALYWYRQSLGQGLEFLIYFQGNSAPDKSGLPSDRFSAERTGGSVSTLTIQRTQQEDSAVYLCASSLVLVLDAKKTYEQYFGPGTRLTVT.

This chain links TRBV28 with TRBJ2-3; maybe TRBD1 (5 bases). V lost 6 bases and J 5 bases, leaving 24 bases between the germline ends. Germline loops: CDR1 MDHEN, CDR2 SYDVKM. This CDR3 is built from 17 residues. This CDR3 reads CASRELQAPVRRDTQYF. The CDR3 region has the DNA TGTGCCAGCAGGGAACTACAGGCCCCAGTTCGTAGAGATACGCAGTATTTT.

The table lists this clonotype with a few counts. V is TRBV5-1 and J is TRBJ2-7; 15 positions match TRBD2. Trimming removed 0 bases from V and 2 bases from J; junction bases left unmatched: 3. Germline assignment: CDR1 SGHRS and CDR2 YFSETQ. The CDR3 is 17 residues long. The CDR3 is CASSLGGLAGGTYEQYF. CDR3 DNA sequence: TGCGCCAGCAGCTTGGGGGGACTAGCGGGGGGCACCTACGAGCAGTACTTC.

The rearrangement links TRBV6-5 to TRBJ2-5; tentatively, D is TRBD2 (7 bases). This CDR3 has 14 residues. Germline V CDR1 and CDR2: MNHEY, SVGAGI. Trimming pared 0 bases from V and 5 bases from J, leaving 10 bases between. CDR3 residues: CASSYSGGLETQYF. CDR3 nucleotide sequence: TGTGCCAGCAGTTACTCGGGGGGGCTCGAGACCCAGTACTTC.

This clonotype occurred a few times. The chain carries TRBV3-1 and TRBJ2-2; D unresolved. The V end lost 0 bases, the J end lost 0 bases, and 14 bases lay between the germline ends. From germline, CDR1 is LGHDT and CDR2 YNNKEL (reference sequence). This CDR3 comprises 18 residues. The CDR3, as DNA: TGTGCCAGCAGCCAAGATCTGGTGGAACGGACGAACACCGGGGAGCTGTTTTTT. Amino acids: CASSQDLVERTNTGELFF.

This clonotype was seen a few times. The chain carries TRBV27 and TRBJ1-2, with D possibly TRBD1 on 6 matching bases. This CDR3 has 12 amino acids. The V gene's germline CDR1 is MNHEY and CDR2 SMNVEV (reference sequence). V lost 4 bases to trimming and J lost 9 bases, with 12 bases between them. CDR3 coding DNA: TGTGCCAGCAGTTCAAAGGGGGTTCGCTACACCTTC. Its protein is CASSSKGVRYTF.

V and J are TRBV6-5 and TRBJ2-1; D perhaps matches TRBD1 (5 bases). CDR1 is MNHEY and CDR2 is SVGAGI in the germline V gene. This CDR3 has 13 residues. Deletions cut 6 bases from V and 7 bases from J, with 13 bases between. CDR3 DNA sequence: TGTGCCAGCAGACAGGCCTATTTGAATGAGCAGTTCTTC. Protein: CASRQAYLNEQFF.

This chain links TRBV5-5 with TRBJ2-7; no reliable D call. The CDR3 consists of 13 residues. Germline lookup yields CDR1 SGHKS and CDR2 YYEKEE (reference sequence). Between the trimmed V and J ends, which lost 0 bases and 3 bases, there was a span of 7 bases. This chain's CDR3 is CASSLGPFYEQYF. The CDR3 bases are TGTGCCAGCAGCTTGGGGCCCTTCTACGAGCAGTACTTC.

This clonotype was found a few times. The CDR3 spells CASSQPGLRQETQYF. CDR3 DNA sequence: TGTGCCAGCAGCCAACCGGGACTGCGCCAAGAGACCCAGTACTTC. The rearrangement joins TRBV4-2 to TRBJ2-5; D is perhaps TRBD2 (6 bases). This CDR3 is built from 15 residues. Germline assignment: CDR1 LGHNA and CDR2 YNFKEQ. V was cut by 2 bases and J by 1 base, with 11 bases left in between.